The entry below gives a single TCR beta chain sequence along with its context. Antigen unknown. The treatment was: roughly 19 received Ad26.COV2.S at low or high dose, single or two shots; about five received placebo; per-sample allocation not given. The investigators took samples on day 63 after the first vaccine or placebo injection. V was clipped by 5 bases and J by 3 bases; unmatched bases: 8. Germline CDR1 and CDR2: SGHVS and FQNEAQ. The CDR3 extends over 16 amino acids. Repertoires were generated with immunoSEQ multiplex PCR, while TCRdb's copy carries only in-frame clones and drops some. The sample holds about 680,000 clones, around 89% seen once. The data stem from a study of Ad26.COV2.S vaccination and SARS-CoV-2 variants. Whole-study results and caveats: Responses of T cells in total may have been underestimated by the TCR breadth and depth analyses. Comparability of non-spike TCR breadth was observed across vaccine and placebo recipients.

The rearrangement joins TRBV7-8 to TRBJ2-7; the match to TRBD1 covers 12 bases. The sequence was collected from a person aged 18-60 years who received the Ad26.COV2.S COVID-19 vaccine or a placebo. Sample: peripheral blood, taken in a trial of Ad26.COV2.S vaccine versus placebo. The CDR3 sequence: CASSARDRGRDYEQYF. Written as DNA, the CDR3 is TGTGCCAGCAGCGCTAGGGACAGGGGGCGGGACTACGAGCAGTACTTC.